Below, 8 T cell receptor beta chains from the same sample are listed, as sequenced in a study of shared clonotypes between healthy human individuals. Method: immunoSEQ multiplex PCR; TCRdb's copy keeps in-frame clones and lacks some. The data show roughly 1 million clones, approximately 80% seen once. What was sequenced was memory CD4+ T cells from PBMCs. Stated subset: CD45RA-negative fraction. The origin of the receptors is a man younger than 35 in good health. Some clones in this sample may be carry-over from other donors' samples.

This clone was detected a few times. V usage is TRBV2 and J usage is TRBJ1-4; the match to TRBD1 covers 10 bases. Germline values: CDR1 SNHLY, CDR2 FYNNEI. This CDR3 region has 14 residues. J lost 7 bases, V lost 8 bases, and 7 bases had no gene match. Here the CDR3 DNA reads TGTGCCAGCTTACGGGACAGGGGACCTGAAAAACTGTTTTTT. It codes for CASLRDRGPEKLFF.

J is TRBJ2-1 and V is TRBV18; 7 bases align to TRBD1. The CDR3 length is 16 residues. From germline, CDR1 is KGHSH and CDR2 LQKENI. The J segment lost 6 bases and the V segment lost 3 bases, leaving 11 bases of the junction unmatched. CDR3 DNA: TGTGCCAGCTCACCTCCCGGACAGGCGTATGTCAATGAGCAGTTCTTC. It translates to CASSPPGQAYVNEQFF.

This clone showed up just a few times. The V call is TRBV7-3, the J call TRBJ1-1, with 8 bases lining up with TRBD1. After removal of 4 bases from V and 3 bases from J, the junction contained 7 bases not matched to a gene. This CDR3 has 15 amino acids. Germline CDR1 SGHTA, CDR2 FQGTGA. CDR3 DNA sequence: TGTGCCAGCAGCTCAAAACCGACAGGGGACACTGAAGCTTTCTTT. It codes for CASSSKPTGDTEAFF.

V gene TRBV5-1 combines with J gene TRBJ2-7; maybe TRBD1 (6 bases). The CDR3 has 13 amino acids. Germline CDR1 SGHRS, CDR2 YFSETQ. Trimming took off 2 bases at V and 7 bases at J, with 13 bases between the two ends. As DNA, the CDR3 is TGCGCCAGCAGCTTATACAGGGACCGGGAGCAGTACTTC. Amino acid sequence: CASSLYRDREQYF.

The gene calls are TRBV5-6 and TRBJ1-4; the D gene is possibly TRBD1 (5 bases). Germline V gene lookup returns CDR1 SGHDT and CDR2 YYEEEE. The CDR3 consists of 19 residues. V was clipped by 3 bases and J by 8 bases, with 29 bases between them. The CDR3 loop reads CASSSYSGPSLNRGEKLFF. The CDR3 DNA reads TGTGCCAGCAGCTCCTACAGTGGCCCTTCGTTGAACCGGGGGGAAAAACTGTTTTTT. Looking up the rest from reference TRBV5-6 and TRBJ1-4 gives the full variable domain: DAGVTQSPTHLIKTRGQQVTLRCSPKSGHDTVSWYQQALGQGPQFIFQYYEEEERQRGNFPDRFSGHQFPNYSSELNVNALLLGDSALYLCASSSYSGPSLNRGEKLFFGSGTQLSVL.

Worth noting for this clone: One end of the junction fails to match germline, which may point to a read error. This rearrangement joins TRBV6-1 to TRBJ2-5, with 9 positions matching TRBD2. The CDR3 sequence is 13 residues long. Germline CDR1 and CDR2: MNHNS and SASEGT. CDR3 DNA sequence: TGTGCCACCAGTAGCGGGAGTCGGGAGACCCAGTACTTC. Protein: CATSSGSRETQYF.

The chain employs TRBV4-1 and TRBJ2-7; 14 bases map to TRBD2. The CDR3 length is 18 residues. The trim removed 2 bases at V and 6 bases at J, leaving 12 bases unmatched. In germline, CDR1 is MGHRA, CDR2 YSYEKL. The CDR3 bases are TGCGCCAGCAGCCAAAGAGCCGGGACTAGCGGGAGTGGGGGCGAGCAGTACTTC. Its translation: CASSQRAGTSGSGGEQYF.

The chain carries TRBV7-3 and TRBJ2-5, with D maybe TRBD1 (6 bases). The CDR3 has 13 residues. Trimming cost V 0 bases and J 5 bases, with 7 bases left between them. CDR1 SGHTA and CDR2 FQGTGA come from the germline V gene. The CDR3 loop is CASSLTQGETQYF. The CDR3 nucleotides are TGTGCCAGCAGCTTAACGCAGGGGGAGACCCAGTACTTC. Based on the CDR3 plus reference TRBV7-3 and TRBJ2-5, the full variable domain is GAGVSQTPSNKVTEKGKYVELRCDPISGHTALYWYRQSLGQGPEFLIYFQGTGAADDSGLPNDRFFAVRPEGSVSTLKIQRTERGDSAVYLCASSLTQGETQYFGPGTRLLVL.